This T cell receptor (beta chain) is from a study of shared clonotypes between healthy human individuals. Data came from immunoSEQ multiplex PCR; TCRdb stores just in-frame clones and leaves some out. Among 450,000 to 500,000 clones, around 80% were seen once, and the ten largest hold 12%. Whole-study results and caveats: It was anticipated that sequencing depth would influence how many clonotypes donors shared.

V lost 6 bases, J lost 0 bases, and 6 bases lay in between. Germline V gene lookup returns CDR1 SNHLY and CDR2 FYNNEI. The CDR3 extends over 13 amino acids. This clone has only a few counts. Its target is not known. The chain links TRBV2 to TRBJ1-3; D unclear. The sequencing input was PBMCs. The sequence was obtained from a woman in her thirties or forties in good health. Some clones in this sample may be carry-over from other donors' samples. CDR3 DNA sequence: TGTGCCAGCAGCGGGGACTCTGGAAACACCATATATTTT. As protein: CASSGDSGNTIYF.